One and the same sample provided the 3 T cell receptor beta chains below, sequenced in a study of T cell repertoires in cytomegalovirus infection. TCRdb re-derived calls from the reads in MiXCR, one entry per CDR3 protein. This table has about 280,000 distinct CDR3 sequences, 20% to 25% appearing once. Their antigen targets remain unknown. Specimen: cultured PBMCs, collected from culture after CMV antigen stimulation. These receptors came from a human donor in good health (CMV status not recorded). Some clones in this sample may be carry-over from other donors' samples.

The chain employs TRBV5-1 and TRBJ1-1; D unclear. Per germline, CDR1 SGHRS and CDR2 YFSETQ. The V and J ends lost 0 bases and 4 bases respectively, with 13 bases between them. CDR3 length equals 15 residues. The CDR3 DNA follows: TGCGCCAGCAGCTTGGGGGCCCCGGAGGGCACTGAAGCTTTCTTT. It specifies CASSLGAPEGTEAFF. Based on the CDR3 plus reference TRBV5-1 and TRBJ1-1, the full variable domain is KAGVTQTPRYLIKTRGQQVTLSCSPISGHRSVSWYQQTPGQGLQFLFEYFSETQRNKGNFPGRFSGRQFSNSRSEMNVSTLELGDSALYLCASSLGAPEGTEAFFGQGTRLTVV.

This sequence joins TRBV2 and TRBJ1-5, with a possible D match to TRBD1 (6 bases). This CDR3 is 15 amino acids long. Between the trimmed V and J ends, which lost 6 bases and 7 bases, there was a span of 19 bases. Germline-derived CDR1 and CDR2 are SNHLY and FYNNEI. The CDR3 DNA follows: TGTGCCAGCAGCCAAGGGGGAAGTCAAGAACAGCCCCAGCATTTT. This gives the protein CASSQGGSQEQPQHF.

This clonotype was observed a few times. The rearrangement joins TRBV5-6 to TRBJ2-6, with D perhaps assigned TRBD1 or TRBD2 (5 bases each). CDR1 and CDR2 (germline): SGHDT, YYEEEE. With 4 bases removed from V and 0 bases from J, the gap between germline ends came to 8 bases. The CDR3 is 15 amino acids. CDR3 in amino acids: CASSRGLSGANVLTF. CDR3 DNA sequence: TGTGCCAGCAGCCGGGGCCTCTCTGGGGCCAACGTCCTGACTTTC. The full variable domain, with the rest looked up from reference TRBV5-6 and TRBJ2-6, is DAGVTQSPTHLIKTRGQQVTLRCSPKSGHDTVSWYQQALGQGPQFIFQYYEEEERQRGNFPDRFSGHQFPNYSSELNVNALLLGDSALYLCASSRGLSGANVLTFGAGSRLTVL.